The clone carrying this T cell receptor beta chain was picked up one time. Its antigen is unidentified. These data belong to a study of cytomegalovirus exposure and HLA in healthy donors. Study background: The early release's HLA-typed donors yielded about 85 million unique TCRs. Study results and caveats: Roughly uniform sequencing depth across donors was assumed, possibly incorrectly.

Primers for the PCR totalled 60 Vbeta and 13 Jbeta. Source study methods: Later reanalysis found 80 million or so unique TCR beta chains, approximately 11 million of them shared. Clones were read by immunoSEQ multiplex PCR, and TCRdb kept only the in-frame ones, dropping some. Clone size and the V and J calls come from that table; the DNA yielded D and trimming. Counted here are around 99,000 clones, 81% occurring once; the ten biggest clones make up 2% to 2.5%. V was trimmed by 1 base and J by 11 bases, leaving 14 bases between them. The CDR3 length is 13 residues. CDR1 is SEHNR and CDR2 is FQNEAQ in the germline V gene (reference sequence).

The material sequenced was PBMCs. J is TRBJ1-1 and V is TRBV7-9; no definite D call. The sequence came from a man between 25 and 39 years old in good health and CMV-seronegative. CDR3 bases: TGTGCCAGCAGCTTAGGAGGCCATCCCGGGGCTTTCTTT. Protein: CASSLGGHPGAFF.